This TCR beta chain was captured in a study of tumor-infiltrating lymphocytes in primary liver carcinoma. Overall study findings and caveats: The study found tumor-adjacent and tumor-blood pairs overlapped less than tumor region pairs.

Investigators took RNA and DNA out together from 20-30 mg of unsorted bulk tissue. Primary liver carcinomas in the patients were surgically resected. Patients in the cohort were treatment-naive and living with chronic HBV infection. Concerning this clonotype itself: The antigen is not known. It is likely a read error, because the conserved phenylalanine at the end of the CDR3 is missing.

With approximately 500 ng total RNA as template and a constant-region primer, TCR beta cDNA was made. Generation of the TCR beta libraries relied on three nested multiplex PCR rounds using slightly modified ARM-PCR. In the first two PCR rounds, TRBV1-TRBV30 forward primers were paired with a C-beta reverse primer, and each round lasted approximately 10 cycles. TCRdb re-derived calls from the multiplex PCR reads in MiXCR, one entry per CDR3 protein. This sample carries about 100,000 distinct CDR3 sequences, 55% to 80% of them seen once, and the ten largest clones take around 12%. Losses at the gene ends were 6 bases for V and 5 bases for J; bases not matched to a gene: 13. The CDR3 contains 17 residues. The germline V gene has CDR1 SEHNR and CDR2 FQNEAQ (reference sequence).

This TCR derives from a woman aged 55-70 years with primary liver carcinoma and hepatitis B virus infection. Sequencing used liver tumor tissue from sampling region 2. Described subset: tumor region T2, inferior pole. This chain connects TRBV7-9 to TRBJ2-2; 9 nucleotides line up with TRBD2. In nucleotides, the CDR3 is TGTGCCAGCAGTCGATCTAGCGGGACTAGTGGGACCGGGGAGCTGTTTTTG. Translating gives CASSRSSGTSGTGELFL.